This entry lists 24 T cell receptor beta chains sequenced from one sample in a study of T cells after posttransplantation cyclophosphamide. The data were produced by immunoSEQ multiplex PCR, yet TCRdb's version contains in-frame clones alone and is incomplete. The repertoire has 45,000 to 55,000 clones, none seen only once; the ten largest take over 2%. The specimen was PBMCs. Every receptor here comes from a middle-aged man in good health, CMV-negative, and a related stem cell transplant donor.

This clone has a count of ten or more. Other nucleotide sequences in the sample specify the same CDR3. The chain couples TRBV10-3 to TRBJ2-3; D is perhaps TRBD2 (5 bases). The CDR3 covers 15 residues. V dropped 0 bases and J dropped 2 bases, with 9 bases sitting between them. The germline V gene encodes CDR1 ENHRY and CDR2 SYGVKD. The CDR3 is CAISESSGLTDTQYF. The CDR3 nucleotides are TGTGCCATCAGTGAGTCTAGTGGACTCACAGATACGCAGTATTTT.

This clone was counted ten times or more. The chain uses TRBV5-7 and TRBJ2-7; D is perhaps TRBD2 (6 bases). TRBV5-7 is identified as an open reading frame with a role that is uncertain. The CDR3 extends over 17 amino acids. Deletions cut 0 bases from V and 9 bases from J, with 25 bases between. The CDR3 reads CASSLVRGPFSSDRQYF. As DNA, the CDR3 is TGTGCCAGCAGCTTGGTGAGAGGGCCGTTTTCTAGCGATCGGCAGTACTTC.

This clone was recorded at least ten times. The chain joins TRBV1 to TRBJ2-1; the table's TRBD2 call for D was not verified on the DNA. TRBV1 is noted as a pseudogene. CDR3 length equals 14 residues. The CDR3 nucleotides read TGCACCAGCAGCCAAGATCTAGACTACAATGAGCAGTTCTTC. Its translation: CTSSQDLDYNEQFF.

This clone was seen many times. CDR3 sequence reads: CASVAGNTEAFF. The CDR3 DNA reads TGTGCCAGCGTAGCGGGGAACACTGAAGCTTTCTTT. The rearrangement links TRBV2 to TRBJ1-1; D ambiguous. The V gene's germline CDR1 is SNHLY and CDR2 FYNNEI. The CDR3 is 12 residues long. V lost 8 bases and J lost 1, with 8 bases in between. Full variable domain (rest looked up from reference TRBV2 and TRBJ1-1): EPEVTQTPSHQVTQMGQEVILRCVPISNHLYFYWYRQILGQKVEFLVSFYNNEISEKSEIFDDQFSVERPDGSNFTLKIRSTKLEDSAMYFCASVAGNTEAFFGQGTRLTVV.

This clone was observed many times. This chain joins TRBV7-9 and TRBJ1-1; a possible D gene is TRBD1 (6 bases). This CDR3 has 16 amino acids. Deletions cut 6 bases from V and 6 bases from J, with 23 bases between. Germline V gene lookup returns CDR1 SEHNR and CDR2 FQNEAQ (reference sequence). Here the CDR3 reads CASSPQGQGRRAEAFF. The CDR3 bases are TGTGCCAGCAGTCCCCAGGGTCAGGGGCGGCGGGCTGAAGCTTTCTTT.

As regards this clone: This clone may be a read error of a much larger clone one base away. This chain uses TRBV7-8 with TRBJ1-2, with D tentatively TRBD1 (5 bases). This CDR3 region has 16 residues. V dropped 6 bases and J dropped 6 bases, with 23 bases sitting between them. The germline gives CDR1 SGHVS, CDR2 FQNEAQ. The CDR3 spells CASRPLWGRVPDGYTF. The CDR3 DNA follows: TGTGCCAGCAGGCCCTTATGGGGCAGGGTCCCTGATGGCTACACCTTC.

This clone was found many times. The chain carries TRBV5-1 and TRBJ2-7; 7 bases line up with TRBD1. This CDR3 comprises 14 residues. V trimming: 0 bases; J trimming: 1 base; junction bases outside the gene matches: 1. CDR1 and CDR2 (germline): SGHRS, YFSETQ. In DNA, the CDR3 is TGCGCCAGCAGCTTGGGGGACAGATCCTACGAGCAGTACTTC. Protein product: CASSLGDRSYEQYF. The variable domain in full, completed from reference TRBV5-1 and TRBJ2-7, reads KAGVTQTPRYLIKTRGQQVTLSCSPISGHRSVSWYQQTPGQGLQFLFEYFSETQRNKGNFPGRFSGRQFSNSRSEMNVSTLELGDSALYLCASSLGDRSYEQYFGPGTRLTVT.

This clone was counted ten times or more. This chain joins TRBV29-1 and TRBJ2-7; maybe TRBD1 (6 bases). The CDR3 is 11 residues long. The germline gives CDR1 SQVTM, CDR2 ANQGSEA. V lost 7 bases and J lost 5, with 12 bases in between. CDR3 DNA sequence: TGCAGCGGACAGGTTTTTGACGAGCAGTACTTC. It specifies CSGQVFDEQYF.

This clone has ten or more counts. This chain connects TRBV9 to TRBJ1-5; weak D call: TRBD1 (5 bases). There are 16 residues in the CDR3. Germline V gene lookup returns CDR1 SGDLS and CDR2 YYNGEE. V gave up 4 bases and J gave up 4 bases, with 18 bases separating them. For the CDR3, the DNA is TGTGCCAGCAGCCCGGGAGTCGGGGCAGATAATCAGCCCCAGCATTTT. Residues: CASSPGVGADNQPQHF.

Only a few counts were recorded for this clone. This chain joins TRBV21-1 and TRBJ2-5; TRBD2 was called by the table and not checked on the DNA. TRBV21-1 is given as a pseudogene. The CDR3 loop spans 16 amino acids. Here the CDR3 reads CASSKEEGRVQETQYF. The DNA for the CDR3 is TGTGCCAGCAGCAAAGAGGAGGGGAGGGTCCAAGAGACCCAGTACTTC.

This clone occurred many times. J is TRBJ1-5 and V is TRBV18; maybe TRBD1 (5 bases). V shed 6 bases and J shed 4 bases, with 16 bases lying between them. Germline-derived CDR1 and CDR2 are KGHSH and LQKENI. This CDR3 spans 15 amino acids. The CDR3 bases are TGTGCCAGCTCGTCGGGACTCGCGGGAAATCAGCCCCAGCATTTT. It specifies CASSSGLAGNQPQHF.

This clone was counted ten times or more. The chain carries TRBV4-2 and TRBJ1-1; 8 positions agree with TRBD1. Germline V gene lookup returns CDR1 LGHNA and CDR2 YNFKEQ. Trimming cost V 4 bases and J 1 base; bases outside gene matches: 5. The CDR3 spans 15 residues. This CDR3 is CASSLGQGTNTEAFF. CDR3 sequence (DNA): TGTGCCAGCAGCCTAGGACAGGGAACGAACACTGAAGCTTTCTTT.

This clone has a count of ten or more. The chain has TRBV7-3 and TRBJ2-7; 7 bases fit TRBD2. CDR3 length: 14 amino acids. Germline V gene data show CDR1 as SGHTA and CDR2 as FQGTGA. V was clipped by 1 base and J by 6 bases; unmatched bases: 6. The CDR3 protein is CASSLSPGGSEQYF. The CDR3 coding sequence is TGTGCCAGCAGCTTAAGTCCGGGAGGATCCGAGCAGTACTTC.

This clone was seen many times. The chain employs TRBV6-4 and TRBJ1-4; 7 bases map to TRBD1. Germline loops: CDR1 MRHNA, CDR2 SNTAGT. The trim removed 6 bases at V and 3 bases at J, leaving 7 bases unmatched. The CDR3 has 15 amino acids. DNA for the CDR3: TGTGCCAGCAGGGGGGAGACAGGGCCTAATGAAAAACTGTTTTTT. Protein: CASRGETGPNEKLFF.

This clone was seen repeatedly, ten times or more. The V gene is TRBV4-2, the J gene TRBJ2-3, with a tentative D call TRBD2 (5 bases). This CDR3 is 15 amino acids long. The germline V gene has CDR1 LGHNA and CDR2 YNFKEQ. The V gene lost 4 bases and the J gene lost 6 bases, with 17 bases spanning the gap. CDR3 DNA sequence: TGTGCCAGCAGCCTTTTAAGTGATGCGGGTGATACGCAGTATTTT. Amino acid sequence: CASSLLSDAGDTQYF.

Many counts were recorded for this clone. CDR3 nucleotide sequence: TGTGCCAGTAGTATACGACAGCCAGTCTACGAGCAGTACTTC. Protein product: CASSIRQPVYEQYF. V and J are TRBV19 and TRBJ2-7, with D perhaps TRBD1 (5 bases). CDR1 is LNHDA and CDR2 is SQIVND in the germline V gene (reference sequence). This CDR3 contains 14 residues. V was pared by 2 bases and J by 3 bases, with 11 bases between.

This clone was seen many times. The chain has TRBV6-5 and TRBJ2-7, with 8 bases matching TRBD1. In germline, CDR1 is MNHEY, CDR2 SVGAGI. The CDR3 consists of 16 residues. V shed 4 bases and J 2 bases; nucleotides not matched to a gene: 10. CDR3 DNA: TGTGCCAGCAGTTCCCCCAGGGGGCTTACGACCTACGAGCAGTACTTC. Amino acids: CASSSPRGLTTYEQYF.

This clone came up many times. The V gene is TRBV6-6, the J gene TRBJ1-5; 9 nucleotides agree with TRBD1. Germline lookup yields CDR1 MNHNY and CDR2 SVGAGI (reference sequence). The length of the CDR3 is 16 residues. V lost 6 bases and J lost 6; bases outside the gene matches: 12. The CDR3 region is CASRSGTGNEFQPQHF. CDR3 sequence (DNA): TGTGCCAGCAGATCCGGGACAGGGAACGAATTTCAGCCCCAGCATTTT.

This clone was recorded many times. An end of the junction does not agree with germline; a read error may underlie this. V usage is TRBV7-9 and J usage is TRBJ2-1; D not certain. The CDR3 is made up of 11 amino acids. The germline V gene encodes CDR1 SEHNR and CDR2 FQNEAQ (reference sequence). The CDR3 reads CASSSGPGRLF. The CDR3 coding sequence is TGTGCCAGCAGCTCCGGCCCTGGCAGGCTCTTC.

The V gene is TRBV2, the J gene TRBJ1-6; 8 nucleotides line up with TRBD1. V lost 8 bases to trimming and J lost 5 bases; unmatched junction nucleotides: 17. The germline V gene has CDR1 SNHLY and CDR2 FYNNEI. This CDR3 has 18 residues. In nucleotides, the CDR3 is TGTGCCAGCCACCCCATTCTTGGACAGGGAGGAAATAATTCACCCCTCCACTTT. Its protein product is CASHPILGQGGNNSPLHF.

This clone occurred many times. The chain carries TRBV27 and TRBJ2-1, with 8 bases matching TRBD2. Germline trimming cut 5 bases from V and 9 bases from J; bases unmatched to any gene: 9. CDR3 size: 14 residues. Germline V gene lookup returns CDR1 MNHEY and CDR2 SMNVEV (reference sequence). The DNA of the CDR3 is TGTGCCAGCAGTCCGTGGGGACTAGACGCTGAGCAGTTCTTC. Protein: CASSPWGLDAEQFF.

This clone came up many times. At one end, the junction sequence differs from germline, possibly due to a read error. The chain is built from TRBV9 and TRBJ2-5; 13 bases are a match to TRBD2. CDR1 and CDR2 (germline): SGDLS, YYNGEE. CDR3 length equals 12 residues. CDR3 region: CASSEGLAGSNF. CDR3 DNA sequence: TGTGCCAGCAGCGAGGGACTAGCGGGATCAAACTTC.

The table lists this clone with many counts. V usage is TRBV9 and J usage is TRBJ2-1, with 7 bases fitting TRBD2. With V trimmed by 4 bases and J by 7 bases, 11 bases remained unmatched. The CDR3 contains 15 residues. Germline V lookup: CDR1 SGDLS, CDR2 YYNGEE. CDR3 DNA: TGTGCCAGCAGCCTCAGCGGGGCCATATTAAATGAGCAGTTCTTC. Translating it yields CASSLSGAILNEQFF.

In this sample, this clone turned up many times. V gene TRBV4-2 combines with J gene TRBJ1-3, with 9 bases identical to TRBD1. CDR1 and CDR2 (germline): LGHNA, YNFKEQ. J was trimmed by 4 bases and V by 0 bases; bases with no gene match: 7. CDR3 length: 17 amino acids. CDR3 sequence reads: CASSQDIDRGSGNTIYF. The CDR3 DNA sequence: TGTGCCAGCAGCCAAGATATCGACAGGGGGTCAGGAAACACCATATATTTT.